A selection of T cell receptor beta chains follows, all from one sample in a study of long-term antiretroviral therapy in people with HIV. TCRdb's copy holds only in-frame clones and misses some; the assay was immunoSEQ multiplex PCR. The sample includes 20,000 to 25,000 clones, 70% to 90% of them seen just once. Sequenced here: unsorted PBMCs, sampled 0.6 years after starting antiretroviral therapy. These receptors were taken from a man in his sixties with HIV. The CDR3 runs from the conserved cysteine through the conserved F or W. Fields, in order: CDR3 DNA, CDR3 protein, J gene, V gene, D gene, clone size. D genes are given only for firm matches. Not all rows give a size; the values are once, few, many and, for expanded clones, a class.

TGTGCCAGCAGCCCCTCCCGACCCGGGTCAGATACGCAGTATTTT | CASSPSRPGSDTQYF | TRBJ2-3 | TRBV7-8 | - | -
TGCGCCAGCAGCTCAAAACCCGGAATCTGGGGGGGAAACACCATATATTTT | CASSSKPGIWGGNTIYF | TRBJ1-3 | TRBV5-1 | - | -
TGCGCCAGCAGCTTGGTGGGGACAGGGGGTAATGGCTACACCTTC | CASSLVGTGGNGYTF | TRBJ1-2 | TRBV5-1 | TRBD1 | -
TGTGCCAGCGCCAGGACAGGGGGTGAGACCCAGTACTTC | CASARTGGETQYF | TRBJ2-5 | TRBV6-5 | TRBD1 | -
TGCGCCAGCAGCCAAGTAGAGGAATGGAACACTGAAGCTTTCTTT | CASSQVEEWNTEAFF | TRBJ1-1 | TRBV4-1 | - | -
TGTGCCAGCAGCCTTGGTATAGGCAAACCAATCTACGAGCAGTACTTC | CASSLGIGKPIYEQYF | TRBJ2-7 | TRBV5-4 | - | -
TGTGCCAGCAGCTTAGGGACAGGAGGGGGCTATGGCTACACCTTC | CASSLGTGGGYGYTF | TRBJ1-2 | TRBV11-2 | TRBD1 | -
TGTGCCAGCAGCGAGGCCCCGGACGGGAACACTGAAGCTTTCTTT | CASSEAPDGNTEAFF | TRBJ1-1 | TRBV9 | - | -
TGTGCCAGAAGCCCCTACCGTCCCCGACTCCAAAACAATGAGCAGTTCTTC | CARSPYRPRLQNNEQFF | TRBJ2-1 | TRBV5-3 | - | -
TGTGCCTGGAGTGTAGAGAGGAATCAGCCCCAGCATTTT | CAWSVERNQPQHF | TRBJ1-5 | TRBV30 | - | -
TGTGCCAGCAGTTCGCAGGGGACCGGGGCCAACGTCCTGACTTTC | CASSSQGTGANVLTF | TRBJ2-6 | TRBV2 | - | -
TGTGCCAGGCACAGGTTTTGGGGGGAGCTGTTTTTT | CARHRFWGELFF | TRBJ2-2 | TRBV6-5 | - | -
TGTGCCAGCAGTGGCCCAGCGGGAGGTACCCAGTACTTC | CASSGPAGGTQYF | TRBJ2-5 | TRBV2 | TRBD2 | -
TGTGCCAGCAGTGTCCGGGCGGGATCCTACAATGAGCAGTTCTTC | CASSVRAGSYNEQFF | TRBJ2-1 | TRBV2 | - | -
TGTGCCAGCAGCTTCACCCCGAGGACTGAAGCTTTCTTT | CASSFTPRTEAFF | TRBJ1-1 | TRBV5-6 | - | -
TGTGCCAGCAGCCGCAACAGGGGCCGACTAGGGGACGGGGATGAGCAGTTCTTC | CASSRNRGRLGDGDEQFF | TRBJ2-1 | TRBV27 | - | -
TGTGCCAGCAGCTTTGATGTGGTGGGGCTAGTGGCCGGGGAGCTGTTTTTT | CASSFDVVGLVAGELFF | TRBJ2-2 | TRBV5-5 | - | -
TGTGCCAGCAGCGTTACCGGGACAGGAGGGGCCTACGAGCAGTACTTC | CASSVTGTGGAYEQYF | TRBJ2-7 | TRBV11-1 | TRBD1 | -
TGTGCCAGCAGCGTATACCTCGCAGATACGCAGTATTTT | CASSVYLADTQYF | TRBJ2-3 | TRBV7-2 | - | once
TGTGCCAGCACCCGCCGGGACAGGGGTTCGGGCACCGGGGAGCTGTTTTTT | CASTRRDRGSGTGELFF | TRBJ2-2 | TRBV14 | TRBD1 | -
TGCAGCGTTCAGCACCGAGGTGGCTATGGCTACACCTTC | CSVQHRGGYGYTF | TRBJ1-2 | TRBV29-1 | - | -
TGTGCCAGTAGTACGAACGACTGGACAGGGACCTACGAGCAGTACTTC | CASSTNDWTGTYEQYF | TRBJ2-7 | TRBV19 | TRBD1 | once
TGTGCCAGCAGCCTGCAGATAGTGAGCTCCTACGAGCAGTACTTC | CASSLQIVSSYEQYF | TRBJ2-7 | TRBV11-2 | - | -
TGCGCCAGCAGCATCACCGGGACTAGCGGGGCGCAACCCCAGTACTTC | CASSITGTSGAQPQYF | TRBJ2-5 | TRBV5-1 | TRBD2 | -
TGTGCCACCCAGAGGGGAGCGGGAGGACGTTCTGGGGCCAACGTCCTGACTTTC | CATQRGAGGRSGANVLTF | TRBJ2-6 | TRBV19 | TRBD2 | -
TGTGCCAGCAGTTACCGGACAGGGGCTACCACAGATACGCAGTATTTT | CASSYRTGATTDTQYF | TRBJ2-3 | TRBV6-6 | TRBD1 | -
TGTGCCAGCAGTTCCCGAGACAGGGTGCCCAACGAGCAGTACTTC | CASSSRDRVPNEQYF | TRBJ2-7 | TRBV27 | TRBD1 | -
TGTGCCAGCAGTTTATTAGGGGGGGTCGGGGAGCTGTTTTTT | CASSLLGGVGELFF | TRBJ2-2 | TRBV27 | - | -
TGTGCCAGCAGCCAAACAGGGAGGCCCTACGAGCAGTACTTC | CASSQTGRPYEQYF | TRBJ2-7 | TRBV5-6 | - | -
TGTGCCATCAGGGATCTAGCGGGAGTCTCCACCTACGAGCAGTACTTC | CAIRDLAGVSTYEQYF | TRBJ2-7 | TRBV10-3 | TRBD2 | -
TGTGCCAGCAGCTTAGCGTGGGAGGCCAGCTACACCTTC | CASSLAWEASYTF | TRBJ1-2 | TRBV7-2 | - | -
TGTGCCAGCAGCCCTCAGGGGGCAGGGGATACGCAGTATTTT | CASSPQGAGDTQYF | TRBJ2-3 | TRBV7-3 | TRBD1 | -
TGCGCCAGCAGCTTGTCTAGCGGGGGGAATTCCCCTAGCGAGCAGTACTTC | CASSLSSGGNSPSEQYF | TRBJ2-7 | TRBV5-1 | TRBD2 | -
TGTGCCAGCAGCTTAGTCAGGGGACTAGCGGGAGAGGAGCAGTACTTC | CASSLVRGLAGEEQYF | TRBJ2-7 | TRBV7-6 | TRBD2 | -
TGCGCCAGCAGCAAGGACTCCTACAATGAGCAGTTCTTC | CASSKDSYNEQFF | TRBJ2-1 | TRBV10-2 | - | -
TGTGCCAGCAGCTTAGCCGGGGCAGGCTTCACAGATACGCAGTATTTT | CASSLAGAGFTDTQYF | TRBJ2-3 | TRBV7-2 | - | once
TGCGCCAGCAGCCTGACTAGCGGGGGGACCTACGAGCAGTACTTC | CASSLTSGGTYEQYF | TRBJ2-7 | TRBV5-1 | TRBD2 | -
TGTGCCAGCAGTGAAACCCACAGGACAGGGGACAAAGAGACCCAGTACTTC | CASSETHRTGDKETQYF | TRBJ2-5 | TRBV2 | TRBD1 | -
TGCGCCAGCAGCTTCGTTCCCGAAGGGAACACTGAAGCTTTCTTT | CASSFVPEGNTEAFF | TRBJ1-1 | TRBV5-1 | - | -
TGTGCCAGGGGATCCCCTAGGGGTTACGAGCAGTACTTC | CARGSPRGYEQYF | TRBJ2-7 | TRBV2 | - | few
TGTGCCATCAGGGAGTTAACTAGCGGGAGTAAGGATGAGCAGTTCTTC | CAIRELTSGSKDEQFF | TRBJ2-1 | TRBV10-3 | TRBD2 | -
TGTGCCAGCAGTCGGGGGCAGGCTGGGGAGCAGTACTTC | CASSRGQAGEQYF | TRBJ2-7 | TRBV2 | - | once
TGTGCCAGCAGCGTAGTACAGGATGGCGGCTACACCTTC | CASSVVQDGGYTF | TRBJ1-2 | TRBV9 | - | -
TGTGCCAGCAGCTATGATGGTACAAGGACTAATGAAAAACTGTTTTTT | CASSYDGTRTNEKLFF | TRBJ1-4 | TRBV7-8 | - | -